This T cell receptor (beta chain) originates from a study of T-cell memory formation after mild COVID-19. Using its own MiXCR run on the 5' RACE reads, TCRdb lists one record per CDR3 protein. The sample shows 350,000 to 450,000 distinct CDR3 sequences, around 20% of them seen only once. The CDR3 length is 12 residues. CDR1 and CDR2 (germline): MNHEY, SVGEGT. V was pared by 5 bases and J by 5 bases, with 9 bases between. Ten or more counts support this clonotype. The sequence was obtained from an adult woman who had mild COVID-19 (a few samples of this study predate the infection). Cell type and time point are not known. This rearrangement joins TRBV6-2 or TRBV6-3 to TRBJ2-5, with D perhaps TRBD2 (5 bases). The sequencing sample was made of PBMCs or a T cell subset sorted from them (not recorded which). The DNA of the CDR3 is TGTGCCAGCAGTCCGACTACGGAGACCCAGTACTTC. Translated: CASSPTTETQYF.